These 5 T cell receptor beta chains share one sample of origin, sequenced in a study of cytomegalovirus exposure and HLA in healthy donors. This PCR relied on a set of 60 Vbeta primers and 13 Jbeta primers. Produced via immunoSEQ multiplex PCR; TCRdb's table is partial and in-frame only. The data contain 150,000 to 200,000 clones, roughly 65% of them seen just once; the ten biggest clones take up approximately 5%. Sequences were obtained from PBMCs. The receptor set was obtained from a man aged 18 to 29 in good health and CMV-seropositive.

The chain recombines TRBV10-3 with TRBJ2-3; D remains ambiguous. The ends were cut back, 2 bases at V and 2 bases at J, with 8 bases in the middle. Germline CDR1 and CDR2: ENHRY and SYGVKD. The CDR3 has 14 residues. CDR3 in DNA: TGTGCCATCAGTGAGCGTGGCAACACAGATACGCAGTATTTT. It specifies CAISERGNTDTQYF.

The chain is built from TRBV6-1 and TRBJ2-7; D is undetermined. This CDR3 has 12 amino acids. Looked up from germline, CDR1 is MNHNS and CDR2 is SASEGT. Trimming stripped 6 bases from V and 7 bases from J, with 13 bases between. CDR3 region: CASRDTPLEQYV. CDR3 nucleotide sequence: TGTGCCAGCAGAGATACCCCCCTGGAGCAGTACGTC.

This clone was observed a few times. The chain links TRBV11-2 to TRBJ1-2; 9 bases are shared with TRBD1. This CDR3 has 14 residues. Trimming took 5 bases from V and 4 from J; bases not matched to a gene: 5. Germline V gene data show CDR1 as SGHAT and CDR2 as FQNNGV. DNA for the CDR3: TGTGCCAGCAGCGCCGGGACAGGGTTCTATGGCTACACCTTC. The encoded protein is CASSAGTGFYGYTF.

The rearrangement uses TRBV28 and TRBJ1-3, with 7 bases lining up with TRBD1. Germline CDR1 and CDR2: MDHEN and SYDVKM. With V trimmed by 11 bases and J by 2 bases, 3 bases remained unmatched. CDR3 length: 12 residues. The CDR3 DNA sequence: TGTGCCCCCGGGACAGCTGGAAACACCATATATTTT. As protein: CAPGTAGNTIYF.

V and J are TRBV29-1 and TRBJ2-1; 9 bases agree with TRBD2. Germline CDR1 and CDR2: SQVTM and ANQGSEA. The CDR3 consists of 14 residues. Trimming cost V 7 bases and J 3 bases; bases outside gene matches: 7. The CDR3 DNA reads TGCAGCGCCCACGCGACTAGCGGCTACAATGAGCAGTTCTTC. This translates into CSAHATSGYNEQFF.